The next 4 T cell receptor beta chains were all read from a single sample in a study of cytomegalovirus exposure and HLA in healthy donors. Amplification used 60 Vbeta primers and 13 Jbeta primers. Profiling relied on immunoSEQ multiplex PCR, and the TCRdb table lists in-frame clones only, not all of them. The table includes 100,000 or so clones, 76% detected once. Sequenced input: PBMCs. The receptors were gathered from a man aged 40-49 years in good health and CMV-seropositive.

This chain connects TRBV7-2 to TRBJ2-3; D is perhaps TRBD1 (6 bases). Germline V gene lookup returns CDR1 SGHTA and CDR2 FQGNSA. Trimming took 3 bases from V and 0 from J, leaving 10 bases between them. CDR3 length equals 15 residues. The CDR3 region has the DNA TGTGCCAGCAGCTTCAGGGGAACTAGCACAGATACGCAGTATTTT. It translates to CASSFRGTSTDTQYF. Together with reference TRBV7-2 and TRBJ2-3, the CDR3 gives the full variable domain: GAGVSQSPSNKVTEKGKDVELRCDPISGHTALYWYRQSLGQGLEFLIYFQGNSAPDKSGLPSDRFSAERTGGSVSTLTIQRTQQEDSAVYLCASSFRGTSTDTQYFGPGTRLTVL.

The DNA of the CDR3 is TGCGCCAGCAGCCTAGGGACTAGATCTCCCACAGATACGCAGTATTTT. It translates to CASSLGTRSPTDTQYF. The chain has TRBV5-1 and TRBJ2-3; 8 positions match TRBD2. Per germline, CDR1 SGHRS and CDR2 YFSETQ. The CDR3 totals 16 residues. The V segment lost 4 bases and the J segment 2 bases; nucleotides outside the gene matches: 9.

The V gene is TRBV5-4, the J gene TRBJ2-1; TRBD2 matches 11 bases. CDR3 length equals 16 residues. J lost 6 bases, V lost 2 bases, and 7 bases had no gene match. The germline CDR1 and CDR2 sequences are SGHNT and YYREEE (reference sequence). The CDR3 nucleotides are TGTGCCAGCAGCTTTTCCGGGACTAGCGGTATCAATGAGCAGTTCTTC. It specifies CASSFSGTSGINEQFF. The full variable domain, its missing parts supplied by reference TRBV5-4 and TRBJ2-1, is ETGVTQSPTHLIKTRGQQVTLRCSSQSGHNTVSWYQQALGQGPQFIFQYYREEENGRGNFPPRFSGLQFPNYSSELNVNALELDDSALYLCASSFSGTSGINEQFFGPGTRLTVL.

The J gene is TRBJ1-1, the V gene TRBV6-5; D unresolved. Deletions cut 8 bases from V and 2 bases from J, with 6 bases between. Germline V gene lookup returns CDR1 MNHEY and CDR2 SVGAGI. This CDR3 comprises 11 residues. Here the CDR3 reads CASEANTEAFF. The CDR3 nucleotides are TGTGCCAGCGAGGCCAACACTGAAGCTTTCTTT.